Detailed here is one T cell receptor beta chain. Measured with immunoSEQ multiplex PCR; TCRdb has only the in-frame clones, and not every one. The sample gives about 80,000 clones, around 87% of which show up once; 0.32% is in the top ten. The CDR3 is 10 amino acids. Germline CDR1 and CDR2: MDHEN and SYDVKM. V was shortened by 5 bases and J by 6 bases, with 5 bases between the two germline ends. Sampled blood was obtained at baseline, cycle 4 day 1, and cycle 7 day 1. The entry originates in a study of OX40 agonist ivuxolimab in advanced cancers. This receptor was identified in an adult with an advanced solid tumor such as melanoma, head and neck, liver or kidney cancer. The source material was CD4+ or CD8+ T cells sorted from blood, sampled in a trial of the OX40 agonist ivuxolimab. V usage is TRBV28 and J usage is TRBJ2-7; D is ambiguous. CDR3 in DNA: TGTGCCAGCAGTGGGCGCGAGCAGTACTTC. The encoded protein is CASSGREQYF.